The T cell receptor beta chain described here comes from a study of blood T cell repertoires in COVID-19. On the study more broadly: Samples came from the United States, Italy and Spain, spanning acute and convalescent COVID-19. T cells, B-cell-depleted T cells, or PBMCs supplied cDNA or gDNA.

In the original workflow: Cell counts per sample came from amplifying reference gene primers. Only in-frame clones appear in the TCRdb table, and some are missing; sequencing was by immunoSEQ multiplex PCR. The V and J calls and clone size come from that table; D and trimming were worked out from the DNA. The table records 100,000 to 150,000 clones, approximately 84% of them present only once. The length of the CDR3 is 16 residues. V was pared by 2 bases and J by 5 bases, with 10 bases of the junction left unmatched. CDR1 and CDR2 (germline): KGHDR, SFDVKD. The sample taken for sequencing was peripheral blood. The clonotype comes from a man in his sixties with acute or convalescent COVID-19. V is TRBV24-1 and J is TRBJ2-5; 7 bases align to TRBD1. The CDR3 loop reads CATSDSSHTGVETQYF. The CDR3 nucleotides read TGTGCCACCAGTGATTCGTCCCACACAGGGGTGGAGACCCAGTACTTC.